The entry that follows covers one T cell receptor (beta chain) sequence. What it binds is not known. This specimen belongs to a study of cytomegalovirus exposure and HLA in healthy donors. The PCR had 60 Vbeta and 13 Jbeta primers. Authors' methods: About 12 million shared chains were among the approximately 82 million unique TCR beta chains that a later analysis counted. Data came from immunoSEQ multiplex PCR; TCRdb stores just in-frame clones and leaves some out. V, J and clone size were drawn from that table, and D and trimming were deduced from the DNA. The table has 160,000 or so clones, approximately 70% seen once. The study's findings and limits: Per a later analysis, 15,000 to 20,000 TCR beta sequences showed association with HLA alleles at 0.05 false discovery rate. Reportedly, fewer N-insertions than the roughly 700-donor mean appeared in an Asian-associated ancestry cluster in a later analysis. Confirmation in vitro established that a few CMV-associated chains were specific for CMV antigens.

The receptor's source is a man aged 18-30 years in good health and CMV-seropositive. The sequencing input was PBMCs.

CDR3 sequence: CASSQTGNTEAFF. Here the CDR3 DNA reads TGTGCCAGCAGTCAGACTGGGAACACTGAAGCTTTCTTT. The rearrangement uses TRBV6-5 and TRBJ1-1; D uncertain. V was pared by 5 bases and J by 1 base, with 8 bases between. Germline CDR1 reads MNHEY; CDR2 reads SVGAGI. The CDR3 is 13 amino acids.